The clone carrying this TCR beta chain was seen more than once but under ten times. The table came from immunoSEQ multiplex PCR; TCRdb's copy has only in-frame clones and leaves some out. The sample comprises over 250,000 clones, about 89% of which are singletons, and around 2% rests with the top ten. The data are from a study of blood T cell repertoires in COVID-19. J gave up 9 bases and V 5 bases, and 6 bases lay outside the gene matches. Germline values: CDR1 SGHTA, CDR2 FQGTGA. This CDR3 contains 13 residues. V usage is TRBV7-3 and J usage is TRBJ2-1, with 8 bases aligning to TRBD2. Sample: peripheral blood. The TCR was taken from a man aged 45-65 years with acute or convalescent COVID-19. In DNA form, the CDR3 reads TGTGCCAGCAGCCCCCGGGGGGGCAGTGAGCAGTTCTTC. It is translated as CASSPRGGSEQFF. Full variable domain (remainder filled in from reference TRBV7-3 and TRBJ2-1): GAGVSQTPSNKVTEKGKYVELRCDPISGHTALYWYRQSLGQGPEFLIYFQGTGAADDSGLPNDRFFAVRPEGSVSTLKIQRTERGDSAVYLCASSPRGGSEQFFGPGTRLTVL.